This T cell receptor (beta chain) was identified in a study of blood T cell repertoires in COVID-19. Study summary: In each case, the material was cDNA or gDNA derived from T cells, B-cell-depleted T cells, or PBMCs.

The CDR3 sequence is 15 residues long. The V and J ends lost 5 bases and 6 bases, in that order; junction bases with no gene match: 6. Germline-derived CDR1 and CDR2 are SGHNT and YENEEA. Seattle participants joined during active infection and were tracked over time. The count of this clone is one. Original processing notes: Counts of nucleated cells, estimated from reference gene primer amplification, were obtained. TCRdb keeps only in-frame clones here, not all; method: immunoSEQ multiplex PCR. V and J calls and clone size follow that table, whereas D and trimming were derived from the DNA. Of 150,000 to 200,000 clones in the sample, under 90% were seen once.

The sequenced material came from peripheral blood. The gene calls are TRBV11-3 and TRBJ2-2; the match to TRBD2 covers 10 bases. This receptor was obtained from a woman aged 65 to 85 with COVID-19, enrolled during active disease. Written as DNA, the CDR3 is TGTGCCAGCAGCCGGACTAGCGGAGATTCCGGGGAGCTGTTTTTT. Translation gives CASSRTSGDSGELFF.